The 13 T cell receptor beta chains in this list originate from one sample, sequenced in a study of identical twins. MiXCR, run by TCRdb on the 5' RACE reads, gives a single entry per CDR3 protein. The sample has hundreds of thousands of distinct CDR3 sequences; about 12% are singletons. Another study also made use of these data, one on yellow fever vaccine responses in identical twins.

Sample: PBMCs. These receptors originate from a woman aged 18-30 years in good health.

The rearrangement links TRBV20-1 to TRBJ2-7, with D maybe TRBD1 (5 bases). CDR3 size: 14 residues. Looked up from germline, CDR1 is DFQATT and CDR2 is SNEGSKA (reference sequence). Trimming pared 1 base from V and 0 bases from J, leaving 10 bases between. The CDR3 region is CSARVDKNSYEQYF. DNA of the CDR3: TGCAGTGCTAGAGTGGACAAAAACTCCTACGAGCAGTACTTC.

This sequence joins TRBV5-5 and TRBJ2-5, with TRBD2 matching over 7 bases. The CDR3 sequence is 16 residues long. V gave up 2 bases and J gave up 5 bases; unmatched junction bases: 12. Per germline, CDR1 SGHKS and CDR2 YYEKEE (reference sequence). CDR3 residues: CASSFLAEGWGETQYF. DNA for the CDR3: TGTGCCAGCAGCTTTCTAGCGGAGGGCTGGGGGGAGACCCAGTACTTC.

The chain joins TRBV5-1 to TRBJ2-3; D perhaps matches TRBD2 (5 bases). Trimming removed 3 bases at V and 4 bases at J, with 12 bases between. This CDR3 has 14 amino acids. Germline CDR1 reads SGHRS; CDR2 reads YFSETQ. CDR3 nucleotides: TGCGCCAGCAGCTCCCGGGCTAGCCCAGATACGCAGTATTTT. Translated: CASSSRASPDTQYF.

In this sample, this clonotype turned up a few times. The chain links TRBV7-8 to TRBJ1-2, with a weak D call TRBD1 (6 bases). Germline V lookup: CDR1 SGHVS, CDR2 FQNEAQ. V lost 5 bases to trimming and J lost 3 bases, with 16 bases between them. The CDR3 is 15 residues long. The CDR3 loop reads CASSPRGEGDYGYTF. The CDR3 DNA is TGTGCCAGCAGCCCCCGGGGGGAGGGGGACTATGGCTACACCTTC.

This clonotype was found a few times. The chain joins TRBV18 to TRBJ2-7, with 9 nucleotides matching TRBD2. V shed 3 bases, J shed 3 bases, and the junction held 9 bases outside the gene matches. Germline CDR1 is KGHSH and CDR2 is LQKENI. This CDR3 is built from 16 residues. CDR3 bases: TGTGCCAGCTCACCGAGCCTAGCGGGGACCGGCTACGAGCAGTACTTC. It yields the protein CASSPSLAGTGYEQYF.

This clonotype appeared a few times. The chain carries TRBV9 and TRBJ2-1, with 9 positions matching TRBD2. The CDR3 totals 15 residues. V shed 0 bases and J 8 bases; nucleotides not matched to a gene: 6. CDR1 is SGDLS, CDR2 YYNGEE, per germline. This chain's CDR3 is CASSVAAGGLDEQFF. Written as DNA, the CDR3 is TGTGCCAGCAGCGTAGCTGCGGGAGGGTTGGATGAGCAGTTCTTC. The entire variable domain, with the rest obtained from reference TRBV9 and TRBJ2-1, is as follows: DSGVTQTPKHLITATGQRVTLRCSPRSGDLSVYWYQQSLDQGLQFLIQYYNGEERAKGNILERFSAQQFPDLHSELNLSSLELGDSALYFCASSVAAGGLDEQFFGPGTRLTVL.

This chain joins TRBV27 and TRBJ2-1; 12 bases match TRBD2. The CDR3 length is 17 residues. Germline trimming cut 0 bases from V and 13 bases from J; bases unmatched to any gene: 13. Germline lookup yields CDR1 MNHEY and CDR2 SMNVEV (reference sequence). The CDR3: CASSLSRPSGGAGFQFF. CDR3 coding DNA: TGTGCCAGCAGTTTATCGCGGCCTAGCGGGGGGGCGGGGTTTCAGTTCTTC.

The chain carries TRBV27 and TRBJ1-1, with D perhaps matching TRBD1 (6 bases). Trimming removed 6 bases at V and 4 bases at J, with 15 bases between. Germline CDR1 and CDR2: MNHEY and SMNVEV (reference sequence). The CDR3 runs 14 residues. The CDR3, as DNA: TGTGCCAGCAGCGGGGGGCGGAGGAGCACTGAAGCTTTCTTT. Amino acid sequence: CASSGGRRSTEAFF.

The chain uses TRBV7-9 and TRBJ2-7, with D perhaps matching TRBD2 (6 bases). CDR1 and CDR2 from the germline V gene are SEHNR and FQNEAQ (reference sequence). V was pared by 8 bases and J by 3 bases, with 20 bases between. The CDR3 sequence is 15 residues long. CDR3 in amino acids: CASSPDDGGLYEQYV. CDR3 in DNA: TGTGCCAGCTCCCCGGATGACGGGGGACTCTACGAGCAGTACGTC.

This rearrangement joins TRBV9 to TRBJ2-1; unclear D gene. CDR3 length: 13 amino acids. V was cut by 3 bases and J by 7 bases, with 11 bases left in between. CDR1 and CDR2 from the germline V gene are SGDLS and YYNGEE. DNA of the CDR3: TGTGCCAGCAGCGGGAGAAGCACGAATGAGCAGTTCTTC. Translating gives CASSGRSTNEQFF.

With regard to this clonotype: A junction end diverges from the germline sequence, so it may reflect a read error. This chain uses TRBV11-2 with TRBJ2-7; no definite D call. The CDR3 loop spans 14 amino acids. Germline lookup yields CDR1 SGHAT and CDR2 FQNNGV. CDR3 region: CASSLPTSTYEQYF. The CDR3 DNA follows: TGTGCCAGCAGCTTGCCCACGAGCACCTACGAGCAATACTTC.

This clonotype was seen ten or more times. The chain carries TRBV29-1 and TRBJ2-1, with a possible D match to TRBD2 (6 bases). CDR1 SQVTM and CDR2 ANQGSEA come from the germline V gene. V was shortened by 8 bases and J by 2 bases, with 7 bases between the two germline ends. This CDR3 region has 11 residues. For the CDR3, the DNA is TGCAGCCTAGCGACCTACAATGAGCAGTTCTTC. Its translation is CSLATYNEQFF.

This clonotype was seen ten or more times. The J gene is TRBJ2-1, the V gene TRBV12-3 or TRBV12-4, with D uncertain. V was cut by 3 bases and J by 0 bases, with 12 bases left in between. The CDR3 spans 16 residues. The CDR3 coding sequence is TGTGCCAGCAGTTTCTCCTTCATTCACTCCTACAATGAGCAGTTCTTC. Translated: CASSFSFIHSYNEQFF.